This is a list of T cell receptor beta chains from one sample in a study of blood T cells in healthy people across ages. MiXCR was run by TCRdb on the 5' RACE reads, yielding one entry per CDR3 protein. The sample has about 1 million distinct CDR3 sequences; more than 35% are singletons. The sample taken for sequencing was blood. These TCRs come from a woman between 55 and 75 years old in good health. Both conserved end residues are trimmed from each CDR3.

J gene,V gene,CDR3 length,CDR3 protein
NA,TRBV19,8,ASSMETQY
TRBJ2-1,TRBV29-1,11,SVGAGLPNEQF
TRBJ1-1,TRBV14,14,ASSQGQGYLNTEAF
TRBJ2-7,TRBV3-1,16,ASSQDFKLAGGDYEQY
TRBJ2-6,TRBV7-3,17,ASSLIPHRPHSGANVLT
TRBJ2-5,TRBV28,12,ASSFFSGYETQY
TRBJ2-1,TRBV10-3,13,AISGTSGRTNEQF
TRBJ1-2,TRBV10-3,11,AINGGSGYGYT
TRBJ2-7,TRBV20-1,16,SASSGTSGRASSYEQY
TRBJ1-5,TRBV27,13,ASRHEASRNQPQH
TRBJ2-2,TRBV27,15,ASSPGLAGTNTGELF
TRBJ2-1,TRBV28,15,ASSSPYLDRVRKEQF
TRBJ2-1,TRBV3-1,14,ASGQVPRGSYNEQF
TRBJ1-2,TRBV9,12,ASSVRDRDYGYT
TRBJ2-2,TRBV7-9,14,ASSLGLAGNAGELF
TRBJ1-2,TRBV29-1,10,SVEDGNYGYT
TRBJ2-5,TRBV27,14,ASRLWGGSSYNEQY
TRBJ2-6,TRBV30,11,AADRAGANVLT
TRBJ2-7,TRBV29-1,13,SASRLTGVSYEQY
TRBJ2-2,TRBV28,13,ASSSPGERTGELF
TRBJ2-3,TRBV11-2,14,ASSPYRGQSGDTQY
TRBJ2-7,TRBV4-1,14,ASSQDPAGGGNEQY
TRBJ1-2,TRBV10-2,15,ASSGIRDREKLDGYT
TRBJ2-1,TRBV10-3,13,AISEGAGLSNEQF
TRBJ1-1,TRBV7-2,12,ASSPGYQTAEAF
TRBJ2-3,TRBV4-2,15,ASSQLVRTLKTDTQY